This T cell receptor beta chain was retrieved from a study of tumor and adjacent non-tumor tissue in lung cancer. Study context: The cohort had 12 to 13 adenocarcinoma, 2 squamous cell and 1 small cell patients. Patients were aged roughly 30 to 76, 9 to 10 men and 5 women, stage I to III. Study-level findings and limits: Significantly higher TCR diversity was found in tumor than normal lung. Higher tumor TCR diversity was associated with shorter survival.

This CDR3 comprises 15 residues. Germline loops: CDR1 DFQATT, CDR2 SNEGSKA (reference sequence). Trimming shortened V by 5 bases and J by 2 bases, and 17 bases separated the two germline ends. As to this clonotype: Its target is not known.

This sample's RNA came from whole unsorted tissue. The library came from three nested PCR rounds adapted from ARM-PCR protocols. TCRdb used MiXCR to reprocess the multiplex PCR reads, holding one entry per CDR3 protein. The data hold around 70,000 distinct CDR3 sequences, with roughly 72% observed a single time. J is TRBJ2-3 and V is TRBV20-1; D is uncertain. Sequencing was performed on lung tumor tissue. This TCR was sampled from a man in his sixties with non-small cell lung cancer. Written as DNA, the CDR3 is TGCAGTGCTGAGTCCCATCAAAGCACCACAGATACGCAGTATTTT. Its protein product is CSAESHQSTTDTQYF.